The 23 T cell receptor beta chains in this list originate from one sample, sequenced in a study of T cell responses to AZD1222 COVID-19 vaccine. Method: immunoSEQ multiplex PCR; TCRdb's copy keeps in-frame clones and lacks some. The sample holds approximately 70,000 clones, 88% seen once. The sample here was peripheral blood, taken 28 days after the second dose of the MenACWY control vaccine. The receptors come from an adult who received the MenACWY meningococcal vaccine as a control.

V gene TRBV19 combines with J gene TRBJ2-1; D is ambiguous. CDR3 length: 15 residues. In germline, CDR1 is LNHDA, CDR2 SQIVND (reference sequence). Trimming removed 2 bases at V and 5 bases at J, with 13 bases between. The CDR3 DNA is TGTGCCAGTAGTATAAATACTATGGGCCACAATGAGCAGTTCTTC. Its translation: CASSINTMGHNEQFF.

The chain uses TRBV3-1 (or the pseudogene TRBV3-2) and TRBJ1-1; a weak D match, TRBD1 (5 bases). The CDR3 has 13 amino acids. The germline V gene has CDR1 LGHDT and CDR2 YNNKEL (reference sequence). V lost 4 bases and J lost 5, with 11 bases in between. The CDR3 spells CASSPRGGTEAFF. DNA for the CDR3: TGTGCCAGCAGCCCCCGGGGGGGGACTGAAGCTTTCTTT.

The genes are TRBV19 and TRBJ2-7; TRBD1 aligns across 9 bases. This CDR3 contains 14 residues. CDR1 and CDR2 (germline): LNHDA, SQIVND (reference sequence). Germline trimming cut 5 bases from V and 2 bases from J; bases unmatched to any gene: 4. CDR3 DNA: TGTGCCAGTAGTGCCGGGACAGGGACCTACGAGCAGTACTTC. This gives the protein CASSAGTGTYEQYF.

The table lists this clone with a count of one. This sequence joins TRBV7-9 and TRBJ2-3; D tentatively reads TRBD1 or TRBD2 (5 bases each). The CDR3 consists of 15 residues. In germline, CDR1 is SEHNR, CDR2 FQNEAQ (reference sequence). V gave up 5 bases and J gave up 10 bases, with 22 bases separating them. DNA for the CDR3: TGTGCCAGCAGCCCCGGGACCAACCCAGGGAGCGCGCAGTATTTT. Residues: CASSPGTNPGSAQYF.

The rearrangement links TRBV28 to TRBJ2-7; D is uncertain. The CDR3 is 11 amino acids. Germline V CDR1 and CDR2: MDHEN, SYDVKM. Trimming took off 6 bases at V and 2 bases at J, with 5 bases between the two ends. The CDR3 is CASSLPYEQYF. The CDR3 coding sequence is TGTGCCAGCAGCCTTCCCTACGAGCAGTACTTC.

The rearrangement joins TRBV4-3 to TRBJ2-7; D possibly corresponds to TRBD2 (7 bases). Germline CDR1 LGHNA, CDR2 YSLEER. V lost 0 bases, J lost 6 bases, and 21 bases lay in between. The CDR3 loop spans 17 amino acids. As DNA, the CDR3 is TGCGCCAGCAGCCAAGATCTTTGGGAGGGGGATCTCAGCGAGCAGTACTTC. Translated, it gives CASSQDLWEGDLSEQYF.

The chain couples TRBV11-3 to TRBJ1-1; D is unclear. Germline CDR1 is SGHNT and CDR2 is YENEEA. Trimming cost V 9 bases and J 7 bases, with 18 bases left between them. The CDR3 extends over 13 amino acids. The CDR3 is CARYPRAVGEAFF. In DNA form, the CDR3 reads TGTGCCAGATACCCGCGGGCCGTAGGTGAAGCTTTCTTT.

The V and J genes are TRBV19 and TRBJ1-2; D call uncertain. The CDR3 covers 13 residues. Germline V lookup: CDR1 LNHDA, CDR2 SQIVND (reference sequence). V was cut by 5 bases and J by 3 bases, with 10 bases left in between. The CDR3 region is CASSADGHYGYTF. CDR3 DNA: TGTGCCAGTAGTGCAGACGGACACTATGGCTACACCTTC.

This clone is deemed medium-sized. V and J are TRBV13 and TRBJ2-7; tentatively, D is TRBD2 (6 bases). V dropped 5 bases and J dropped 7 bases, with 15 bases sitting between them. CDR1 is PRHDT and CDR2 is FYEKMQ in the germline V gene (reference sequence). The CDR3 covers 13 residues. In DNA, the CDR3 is TGTGCCAGCAGCACAGCGGGTTTAATGGAGCAGTACTTC. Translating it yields CASSTAGLMEQYF. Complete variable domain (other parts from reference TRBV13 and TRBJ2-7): AAGVIQSPRHLIKEKRETATLKCYPIPRHDTVYWYQQGPGQDPQFLISFYEKMQSDKGSIPDRFSAQQFSDYHSELNMSSLELGDSALYFCASSTAGLMEQYFGPGTRLTVT.

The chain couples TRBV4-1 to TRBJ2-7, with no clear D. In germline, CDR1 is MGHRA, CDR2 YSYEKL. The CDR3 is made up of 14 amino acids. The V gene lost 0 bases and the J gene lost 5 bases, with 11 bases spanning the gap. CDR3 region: CASSQEQVGNEQYF. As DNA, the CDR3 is TGCGCCAGCAGCCAAGAGCAGGTTGGTAACGAGCAGTACTTC.

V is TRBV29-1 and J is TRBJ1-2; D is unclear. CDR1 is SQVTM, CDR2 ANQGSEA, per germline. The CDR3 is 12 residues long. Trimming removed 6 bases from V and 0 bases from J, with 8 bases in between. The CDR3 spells CSVRLTNYGYTF. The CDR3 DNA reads TGCAGCGTCAGGCTTACTAACTATGGCTACACCTTC.

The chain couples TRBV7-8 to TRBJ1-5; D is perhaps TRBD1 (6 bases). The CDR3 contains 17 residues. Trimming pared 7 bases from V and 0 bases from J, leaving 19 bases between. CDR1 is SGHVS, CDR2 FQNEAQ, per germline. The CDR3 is CASTRGVAIDSNQPQHF. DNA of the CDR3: TGTGCCAGCACCAGGGGAGTGGCCATCGATAGCAATCAGCCCCAGCATTTT.

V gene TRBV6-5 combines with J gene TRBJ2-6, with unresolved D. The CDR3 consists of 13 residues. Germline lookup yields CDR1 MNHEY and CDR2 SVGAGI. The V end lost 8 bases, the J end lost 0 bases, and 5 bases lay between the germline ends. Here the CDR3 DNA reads TGTGCCAGCTTCCCCTCTGGGGCCAACGTCCTGACTTTC. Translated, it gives CASFPSGANVLTF.

CDR3 in DNA: TGTGCCACCGAGGGACTAGCGGGAGACCAAACGCAGTATTTT. This translates into CATEGLAGDQTQYF. The V and J genes are TRBV28 and TRBJ2-3, with 14 bases matching TRBD2. Losses at the gene ends were 10 bases for V and 9 bases for J; bases not matched to a gene: 9. Per the germline V gene, CDR1 is MDHEN and CDR2 is SYDVKM. The CDR3 contains 14 residues.

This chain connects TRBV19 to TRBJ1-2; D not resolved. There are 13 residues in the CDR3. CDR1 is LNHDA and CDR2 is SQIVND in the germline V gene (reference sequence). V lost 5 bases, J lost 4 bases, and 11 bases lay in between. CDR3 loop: CASSLGVSYGYTF. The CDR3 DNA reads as TGTGCCAGTAGTCTCGGGGTAAGCTATGGCTACACCTTC.

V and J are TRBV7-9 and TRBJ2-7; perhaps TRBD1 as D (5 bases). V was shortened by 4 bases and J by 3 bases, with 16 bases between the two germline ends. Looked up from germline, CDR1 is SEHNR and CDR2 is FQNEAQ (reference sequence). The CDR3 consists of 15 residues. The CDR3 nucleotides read TGTGCCAGCAGCTCAGGGTCGAATATTGGCTACGAGCAGTACTTC. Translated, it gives CASSSGSNIGYEQYF.

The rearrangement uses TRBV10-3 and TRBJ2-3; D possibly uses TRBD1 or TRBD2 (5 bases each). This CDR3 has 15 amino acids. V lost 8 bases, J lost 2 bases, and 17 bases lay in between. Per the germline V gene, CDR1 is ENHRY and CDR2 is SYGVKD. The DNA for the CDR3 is TGTGCCATCGCCACCGGGTGGGGGACCACAGATACGCAGTATTTT. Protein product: CAIATGWGTTDTQYF.

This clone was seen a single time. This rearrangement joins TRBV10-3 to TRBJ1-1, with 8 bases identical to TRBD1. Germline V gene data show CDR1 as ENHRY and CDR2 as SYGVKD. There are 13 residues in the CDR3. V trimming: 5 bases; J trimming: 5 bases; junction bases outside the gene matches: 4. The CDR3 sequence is CAISYRGETEAFF. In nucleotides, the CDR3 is TGTGCCATCAGTTACAGGGGGGAAACTGAAGCTTTCTTT.

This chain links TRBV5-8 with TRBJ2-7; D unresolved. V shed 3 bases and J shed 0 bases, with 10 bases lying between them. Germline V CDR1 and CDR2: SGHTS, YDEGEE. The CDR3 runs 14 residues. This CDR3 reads CASSSHSPSYEQYF. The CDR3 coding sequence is TGTGCCAGCAGCTCCCATTCCCCCTCCTACGAGCAGTACTTC.

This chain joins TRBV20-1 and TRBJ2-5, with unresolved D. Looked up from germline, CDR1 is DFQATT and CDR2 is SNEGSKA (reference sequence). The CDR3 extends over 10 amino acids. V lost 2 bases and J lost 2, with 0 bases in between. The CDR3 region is CSARQETQYF. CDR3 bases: TGCAGTGCTAGACAAGAGACCCAGTACTTC.

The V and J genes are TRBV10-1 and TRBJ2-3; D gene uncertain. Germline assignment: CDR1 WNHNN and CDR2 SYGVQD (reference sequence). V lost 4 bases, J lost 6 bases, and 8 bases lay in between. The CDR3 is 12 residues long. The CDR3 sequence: CASSAVSDTQYF. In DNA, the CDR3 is TGCGCCAGCAGTGCGGTGAGCGATACGCAGTATTTT.

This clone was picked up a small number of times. The CDR3 sequence: CASSLGQGEAYEQYF. As DNA, the CDR3 is TGTGCCAGCAGCTTAGGGCAGGGGGAAGCCTACGAGCAGTACTTC. The chain employs TRBV7-6 and TRBJ2-7; 7 positions match TRBD1. Germline V gene sequence: CDR1 SGHVS, CDR2 FNYEAQ. The CDR3 consists of 15 residues. The junction had 5 bases not matched to a gene; V was cut back by 1 base and J by 2 bases.

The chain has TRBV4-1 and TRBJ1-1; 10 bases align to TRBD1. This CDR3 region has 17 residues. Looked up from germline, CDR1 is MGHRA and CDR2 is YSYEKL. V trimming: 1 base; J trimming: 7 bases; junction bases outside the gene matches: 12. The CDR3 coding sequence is TGCGCCAGCAGCCAAGCGCCGGGACAGGGGACGCCCCTTGAAGCTTTCTTT. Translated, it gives CASSQAPGQGTPLEAFF.